The rows below give T cell receptor beta chains drawn from one sample of a study of human T cells and chemical hapten exposure. One entry per CDR3 protein results from TCRdb running MiXCR on the RACE reads. The table has under 45,000 distinct CDR3 sequences, roughly 5% seen once. The sequenced material came from whole blood. The receptors originated from a human donor in good health. Some clones in this sample may be carry-over from other donors' samples. CDR3s include the opening cysteine and the closing phenylalanine or tryptophan. The D gene is left open where the match is weak. A row's size may be missing; if present it is once, few, many or a size class.

cdr3_nt cdr3_aa clone_size j_call d_call v_call
TGTGCCAGCAGCCCCGGGATCTTCCAAGGCTACACCTTC CASSPGIFQGYTF . TRBJ1-2 . TRBV12-3/TRBV12-4
TGTGCCAGCTCCGGAGGGTCCTACAATGAGCAGTTCTTC CASSGGSYNEQFF . TRBJ2-1 . TRBV2
TGCGCCAGCAGCCAAGATGGCACAGGGGGGGATGAAAAACTGTTTTTT CASSQDGTGGDEKLFF few TRBJ1-4 TRBD1 TRBV4-3
TGCAGTGCTAGGACAGCTAACTATGGCTACACCTTC CSARTANYGYTF many TRBJ1-2 . TRBV20-1
TGTGCCAGCAGTCTACGACAGGGAGGTATTAACTATGGCTACACCTTC CASSLRQGGINYGYTF few TRBJ1-2 TRBD1 TRBV6-5
TGTGCCAGCACCGAAGTGGGCGCCGGGGAGCTGTTTTTT CASTEVGAGELFF many TRBJ2-2 . TRBV6-2/TRBV6-3
TGTGCCAGCAGTCCCCCCCTAGCGGGGGCACAAGAGACCCAGTACTTC CASSPPLAGAQETQYF few TRBJ2-5 TRBD2 TRBV6-2/TRBV6-3
TGTGCCAGCAGCTTAGGTCTAGCGGGACTTAAGAATGAGCAGTTCTTC CASSLGLAGLKNEQFF many TRBJ2-1 TRBD2 TRBV7-8
TGTGCCAGCAGTTTAAGTTCCCGGGGGGGGGATACGCAGTATTTT CASSLSSRGGDTQYF many TRBJ2-3 TRBD2 TRBV28
TGCAGTGCTTTGGACGATCCGGATAATTCACCCCTCCACTTT CSALDDPDNSPLHF many TRBJ1-6 . TRBV20-1
TGTGCCAGCAGTTACTCTGGCCGGGCTCTATATAGCAATCAGCCCCAGCATTTT CASSYSGRALYSNQPQHF . TRBJ1-5 . TRBV6-6
TGTGCCAGTAGTATAGAAAAACTGAATAATCAGCCCCAGCATTTT CASSIEKLNNQPQHF many TRBJ1-5 . TRBV19
TGCAGCGTTACAGGGACAGGGGGTTCCTACGAGCAGTACTTC CSVTGTGGSYEQYF many TRBJ2-7 TRBD1 TRBV29-1
TGTGCCAGCAGCCAAGAGGACCTTAGTAACATCTACAATGAGCAGTTCTTC CASSQEDLSNIYNEQFF many TRBJ2-1 . TRBV14
TGTGCCAGCAGTTACTCGAGGGCGGGAGGCGGCAATCAGCCCCAGCATTTT CASSYSRAGGGNQPQHF many TRBJ1-5 . TRBV6-6
TGCGCCAGCAGCTACCGAACGGTTGGGGCCAACGTCCTGACTTTC CASSYRTVGANVLTF . TRBJ2-6 . TRBV5-1
TGTGCCTGGAGTGTCACAGGGGCCGAGACCCAGTACTTC CAWSVTGAETQYF . TRBJ2-5 TRBD1 TRBV30
TGCAGTGCTAGAGCCCCCTGGGGCCTTTCTTTCTTT CSARAPWGLSFF . TRBJ1-1 . TRBV20-1
TGTGCCTGGAGTGTGGGAGGGGACGAGCAGTACTTC CAWSVGGDEQYF . TRBJ2-7 TRBD2 TRBV30
TGTGCCAGCAGCGCCGGAGGAATCGAGAACACTGAAGCTTTCTTT CASSAGGIENTEAFF . TRBJ1-1 . TRBV5-5
TGTGCCAGCAGTTACGGGGGGACTGGAGAGACCCAGTACTTC CASSYGGTGETQYF few TRBJ2-5 TRBD2 TRBV6-1
TGTGCCAGCAGTTTACTCGGGTGGGGTAGCTACGAGCAGTACTTC CASSLLGWGSYEQYF . TRBJ2-7 . TRBV27
TGCAGCGTTGTGCGGGAGGGCCTAGACAATGAGCAGTTCTTC CSVVREGLDNEQFF many TRBJ2-1 TRBD2 TRBV29-1
TGTGCCAGCAGTCTAGCCGTGATTTATGGCTACACCTTC CASSLAVIYGYTF many TRBJ1-2 . TRBV28
TGTGCCAGCTCACAGAACGGATTCCCCCTCTATGGCTACACCTTC CASSQNGFPLYGYTF many TRBJ1-2 . TRBV18
TGTGCCAGTACTAGGGGGGCCTTTTCAGATACGCAGTATTTT CASTRGAFSDTQYF many TRBJ2-3 . TRBV19
TGTGCCAGCAGTTCCCTCCACGAGCAGTACTTC CASSSLHEQYF . TRBJ2-7 . TRBV6-5
TGCAGTGCCCCCCTGATTGCCGGGAATGAGCAGTTCTTC CSAPLIAGNEQFF medium-sized TRBJ2-1 . TRBV20-1
TGCAGTGCGTATCAGGTGGGGGATGACTATGGCTACACCTTC CSAYQVGDDYGYTF many TRBJ1-2 . TRBV20-1
TGTGCCAGCAGCTTAGGACTAGCGGGAGGCGATGAGCAGTTCTTC CASSLGLAGGDEQFF many TRBJ2-1 TRBD2 TRBV7-8
TGTGCCTGGCGTTCGGATACGCAGTATTTT CAWRSDTQYF . TRBJ2-3 . TRBV30
TGTGCCAGCAGTGTGGAAGGTGGGACTGAAGCTTTCTTT CASSVEGGTEAFF few TRBJ1-1 . TRBV6-1
TGTGCCAGCAGCCAAGGAACCATGAATTCACCCCTCCACTTT CASSQGTMNSPLHF many TRBJ1-6 . TRBV3-1
TGTGCCAGCAGCTCAGATGTGGGAGCTGGGATCAATGAGCAGTTCTTC CASSSDVGAGINEQFF many TRBJ2-1 . TRBV7-2
TGCAGCGTTGGAGGCAGTGTAGACACTGAAGCTTTCTTT CSVGGSVDTEAFF many TRBJ1-1 . TRBV29-1
TGTGCCAGCAGTGAATCCTCGGGGGTCGGACCGGAGACCCAGTACTTC CASSESSGVGPETQYF few TRBJ2-5 . TRBV9
TGTGCCAGCAGCCATCGCCCAAGCGGGAGGGGATACAATGAGCAGTTCTTC CASSHRPSGRGYNEQFF many TRBJ2-1 TRBD2 TRBV6-2/TRBV6-3
TGTGCCAGCAGCGCACTAGCGGGAGGGCAGGGAGATACGCAGTATTTT CASSALAGGQGDTQYF many TRBJ2-3 TRBD2 TRBV7-2
TGTGCCAGCAGTTATTACCCAGACAGGGAGGTCAACGAGCAGTACTTC CASSYYPDREVNEQYF many TRBJ2-7 . TRBV6-5
TGTGCCAGCAGCTCAATGCAGGGTACGTACACTGAAGCTTTCTTT CASSSMQGTYTEAFF many TRBJ1-1 . TRBV7-2
TGTGCCAGCTCACCAACTCGGGGAGGGGTTGAGCAGTTCTTC CASSPTRGGVEQFF many TRBJ2-1 TRBD2 TRBV18
TGTGCCAGCTCACTTCTTTCCGGGGATGAAGCTTTCTTT CASSLLSGDEAFF few TRBJ1-1 . TRBV18
TGTGCCAGCAGTCGGTTTGGAGCTGAAGCTTTCTTT CASSRFGAEAFF many TRBJ1-1 . TRBV28
TGTGCCAGCAGCAAAGGAGACCCCGACACTGAAGCTTTCTTT CASSKGDPDTEAFF . TRBJ1-1 . TRBV21-1
TGTGCCAGCAGTTTTTGGGGGGTATATGAAAAACTGTTTTTT CASSFWGVYEKLFF many TRBJ1-4 . TRBV12-3/TRBV12-4
TGTGCCAGCAGTGCATGGGACATAAAAGCTTTCTTT CASSAWDIKAFF many TRBJ1-1 . TRBV2
TGTGCCAGCAGTTTTTATCGTCGTAATTTAGGCTTCAGGGGCAACCCCTGGGCGTCCGAAGCTTTCTTT CASSFYRRNLGFRGNPWASEAFF . TRBJ1-1 . TRBV12-3/TRBV12-4
TGTGCCATCAGTGAAGGAGATACGCAGTATTTT CAISEGDTQYF many TRBJ2-3 . TRBV10-3
TGTGCCAGCAGCTCGCGACTAGCTACAGATACGCAGTATTTT CASSSRLATDTQYF many TRBJ2-3 TRBD2 TRBV11-3
TGTGCCAGCAGCTTCCTAGGCGAGGACACTGAAGCTTTCTTT CASSFLGEDTEAFF many TRBJ1-1 . TRBV7-8
TGTGCCAGCAGGCCCGGGATTCGAGGTCTGAACACTGAAGCTTTCTTT CASRPGIRGLNTEAFF few TRBJ1-1 . TRBV12-3/TRBV12-4
TGCAGTGCAGCTGACAGGAACGGACAGGAGTACTTC CSAADRNGQEYF many TRBJ2-7 TRBD1 TRBV20-1
TGCAGCGTTGGACAGGGGGTGGATCAGCCCCAGCATTTT CSVGQGVDQPQHF many TRBJ1-5 TRBD1 TRBV29-1
TGTGCCAGCAGCCCCGACAGGGTCCGGGAAAAACTGTTTTTT CASSPDRVREKLFF many TRBJ1-4 TRBD1 TRBV5-5
TGCGCCAGCAGCTTAGAGACAGCTTACATTCAGTACTTC CASSLETAYIQYF many TRBJ2-4 . TRBV5-1
TGTGCCAGCAGTGATCAGGGGAATGAGCAGTTCTTC CASSDQGNEQFF many TRBJ2-1 . TRBV6-1